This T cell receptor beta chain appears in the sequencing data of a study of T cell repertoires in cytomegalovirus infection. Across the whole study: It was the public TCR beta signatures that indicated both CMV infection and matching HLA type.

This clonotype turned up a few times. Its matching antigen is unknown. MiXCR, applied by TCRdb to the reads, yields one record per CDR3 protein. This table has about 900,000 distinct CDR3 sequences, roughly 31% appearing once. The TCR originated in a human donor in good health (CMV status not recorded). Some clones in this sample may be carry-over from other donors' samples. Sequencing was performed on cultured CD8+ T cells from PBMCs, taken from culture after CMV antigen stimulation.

In nucleotides, the CDR3 is TGTGCTAGTGAGAAGACAGGACTCTATGGCTACACCTTC. Residues: CASEKTGLYGYTF. V and J are TRBV12-5 and TRBJ1-2, with D tentatively TRBD1 (6 bases). Trimming removed 7 bases at V and 4 bases at J, with 13 bases between. The germline V gene has CDR1 LGHNT and CDR2 FRNRAP. CDR3 length: 13 amino acids.